This T cell receptor (beta chain) derives from a study of cytomegalovirus exposure and HLA in healthy donors. Study overall: Earlier sequencing of 150 million to 200 million T cells yielded roughly 120 million unique TCR beta sequences.

Concerning this clone itself: Its antigen is unknown.

Trimming took 5 bases from V and 0 from J, leaving 12 bases between them. From germline, CDR1 is SGDLS and CDR2 YYNGEE. CDR3 size: 16 residues. The study's findings and limits: Researchers reported that three CMV-associated chains were confirmed in vitro as CMV antigen-specific.

The PCR had 60 Vbeta and 13 Jbeta primers. Sequencing was performed with immunoSEQ multiplex PCR; in TCRdb, only in-frame clones are kept and a portion is missing. Of around 110,000 clones listed, roughly 80% are singletons. Material: PBMCs. The chain uses TRBV9 and TRBJ2-6; possible D gene TRBD1, 5 bases. This TCR derives from a man younger than 40 in good health and CMV-seronegative. CDR3 in DNA: TGTGCCAGCAGAGGGGCCGTCAGCTCTGGGGCCAACGTCCTGACTTTC. This codes for CASRGAVSSGANVLTF.